The 30 T cell receptor beta chains below come from one sample, sequenced in a study of lymphopenia after photon versus proton radiotherapy. Data came from immunoSEQ multiplex PCR; TCRdb stores just in-frame clones and leaves some out. The sample holds some 70,000 clones, more than 75% seen once. The material sequenced was peripheral blood, taken from a patient treated with proton-based radiotherapy. These receptors all stem from a man at least 80 years old with esophageal cancer.

V and J are TRBV4-3 and TRBJ2-7, with 11 nucleotides matching TRBD1. Germline CDR1 reads LGHNA; CDR2 reads YSLEER. This CDR3 has 17 amino acids. After removal of 0 bases from V and 2 bases from J, the junction contained 6 bases not matched to a gene. CDR3 loop: CASSQDSPGQGAYEQYF. CDR3 nucleotides: TGCGCCAGCAGCCAAGATTCTCCGGGACAGGGGGCCTACGAGCAGTACTTC.

The chain links TRBV7-2 to TRBJ2-3; D is uncertain. V was cut by 3 bases and J by 2 bases, with 9 bases left in between. This CDR3 has 14 residues. Per the germline V gene, CDR1 is SGHTA and CDR2 is FQGNSA. The CDR3 spells CASSLYTSTDTQYF. CDR3 bases: TGTGCCAGCAGCTTGTATACCTCCACAGATACGCAGTATTTT.

The V gene is TRBV7-3, the J gene TRBJ2-7, with unresolved D. Germline V gene lookup returns CDR1 SGHTA and CDR2 FQGTGA. Trimming cost V 4 bases and J 4 bases, with 20 bases left between them. The CDR3 spans 16 residues. The CDR3 DNA reads as TGTGCCAGCAGCTCCAACCCGCCGGACGAATATTACGAGCAGTACTTC. It yields the protein CASSSNPPDEYYEQYF. Combining the CDR3 with reference TRBV7-3 and TRBJ2-7 gives the whole variable domain GAGVSQTPSNKVTEKGKYVELRCDPISGHTALYWYRQSLGQGPEFLIYFQGTGAADDSGLPNDRFFAVRPEGSVSTLKIQRTERGDSAVYLCASSSNPPDEYYEQYFGPGTRLTVT.

This clone was detected only once. This chain links TRBV6-1 with TRBJ1-5; the D is unclear. This CDR3 comprises 15 residues. Germline-derived CDR1 and CDR2 are MNHNS and SASEGT. Trimming pared 7 bases from V and 6 bases from J, leaving 19 bases between. As DNA, the CDR3 is TGTGCCAGCACCCCCTCGCGAGGGTTTGGTCAGCCCCAGCATTTT. This gives the protein CASTPSRGFGQPQHF.

This rearrangement joins TRBV14 to TRBJ2-2, with D hard to call. The germline V gene has CDR1 SGHDN and CDR2 FVKESK. The CDR3 totals 14 residues. Trimming cost V 1 base and J 1 base, with 4 bases left between them. The CDR3 sequence is CASSQGWNTGELFF. In DNA, the CDR3 is TGTGCCAGCAGCCAAGGATGGAACACCGGGGAGCTGTTTTTT.

The chain uses TRBV7-2 and TRBJ2-1; tentatively, D is TRBD2 (7 bases). Looked up from germline, CDR1 is SGHTA and CDR2 is FQGNSA. Trimming took 2 bases from V and 9 from J, leaving 17 bases between them. CDR3 length equals 15 residues. The CDR3 DNA follows: TGTGCCAGCAGCTTATCGGGGGGCACAGTAATTGAGCAGTTCTTC. It specifies CASSLSGGTVIEQFF.

To note about this clone: At the DNA level, this CDR3 is encoded by other sequences in the same sample as well. The V gene is TRBV5-1, the J gene TRBJ2-7; tentative D call: TRBD1 (5 bases). Germline V gene sequence: CDR1 SGHRS, CDR2 YFSETQ. V dropped 0 bases and J dropped 3 bases, with 10 bases sitting between them. The CDR3 covers 14 residues. The CDR3 loop is CASSLVGQGYEQYF. The CDR3 DNA is TGCGCCAGCAGCTTGGTAGGGCAGGGCTACGAGCAGTACTTC.

This clone was found once. The chain couples TRBV12-5 to TRBJ2-7, with a possible D match to TRBD2 (6 bases). The CDR3 has 13 amino acids. The V end lost 8 bases, the J end lost 4 bases, and 15 bases lay between the germline ends. The germline V gene has CDR1 LGHNT and CDR2 FRNRAP. CDR3 sequence (DNA): TGTGCTAGTTCGGGACTCCCCTTGTACGAGCAGTACTTC. It translates to CASSGLPLYEQYF.

The chain links TRBV7-9 to TRBJ1-3; 9 bases map to TRBD1. CDR1 is SEHNR, CDR2 FQNEAQ, per germline (reference sequence). The J segment lost 7 bases and the V segment lost 4 bases, leaving 8 bases of the junction unmatched. The CDR3 runs 15 residues. CDR3 DNA: TGTGCCAGCAGCTCGGCAGGACAGGGGATGAACACCATATATTTT. Translated, it gives CASSSAGQGMNTIYF.

This sequence joins TRBV5-4 and TRBJ2-5; 11 bases align to TRBD2. Germline V gene lookup returns CDR1 SGHNT and CDR2 YYREEE (reference sequence). J was trimmed by 1 base and V by 4 bases; bases with no gene match: 6. The CDR3 length is 16 residues. The CDR3 sequence is CASSLDSGGGQETQYF. CDR3 DNA: TGTGCCAGCAGCCTCGATAGCGGGGGGGGCCAAGAGACCCAGTACTTC. The entire variable domain, with the rest obtained from reference TRBV5-4 and TRBJ2-5, is as follows: ETGVTQSPTHLIKTRGQQVTLRCSSQSGHNTVSWYQQALGQGPQFIFQYYREEENGRGNFPPRFSGLQFPNYSSELNVNALELDDSALYLCASSLDSGGGQETQYFGPGTRLLVL.

The V gene is TRBV10-3, the J gene TRBJ1-1; 10 bases map to TRBD1. The CDR3 has 15 amino acids. Germline V CDR1 and CDR2: ENHRY, SYGVKD. Trimming at V came to 4 bases and at J to 2 bases, leaving 4 bases not matched to a gene. The CDR3 loop is CAISGRTGGNTEAFF. The CDR3 coding sequence is TGTGCCATCAGTGGTCGGACAGGGGGAAACACTGAAGCTTTCTTT.

This clone has a single count. This chain connects TRBV27 to TRBJ2-3, with a weak D call TRBD2 (5 bases). V was trimmed by 3 bases and J by 0 bases, leaving 10 bases between them. The CDR3 has 15 residues. CDR1 and CDR2 from the germline V gene are MNHEY and SMNVEV (reference sequence). The CDR3 DNA is TGTGCCAGCAGTTTCGGAGGCAGAAGCACAGATACGCAGTATTTT. It codes for CASSFGGRSTDTQYF.

The chain is built from TRBV19 and TRBJ2-1; 7 positions match TRBD2. Per the germline V gene, CDR1 is LNHDA and CDR2 is SQIVND (reference sequence). Germline trimming cut 5 bases from V and 7 bases from J; bases unmatched to any gene: 14. The CDR3 runs 16 residues. CDR3 residues: CASSDRNGRTTNEQFF. CDR3 bases: TGTGCCAGTAGTGATCGGAACGGGAGGACCACAAATGAGCAGTTCTTC.

The rearrangement uses TRBV27 and TRBJ1-1, with a possible D match to TRBD1 (6 bases). The CDR3 totals 11 residues. V lost 7 bases, J lost 7 bases, and 10 bases lay in between. The V gene's germline CDR1 is MNHEY and CDR2 SMNVEV (reference sequence). CDR3 residues: CASTQGHEAFF. The DNA of the CDR3 is TGTGCCAGCACCCAGGGGCATGAAGCTTTCTTT.

CDR3 in DNA: TGTGCCAGCTTAAGTCTAGCGGGAGGGATCCATGAGCAGTTCTTC. Its translation: CASLSLAGGIHEQFF. This chain connects TRBV6-5 to TRBJ2-1, with TRBD2 identical over 12 bases. Trimming cost V 8 bases and J 8 bases; bases outside gene matches: 10. CDR3 length equals 15 residues. CDR1 and CDR2 (germline): MNHEY, SVGAGI.

The rearrangement links TRBV15 to TRBJ1-2, with D perhaps matching TRBD1 (6 bases). Germline lookup yields CDR1 LNHNV and CDR2 YYDKDF (reference sequence). The CDR3 extends over 15 amino acids. Trimming stripped 0 bases from V and 7 bases from J, with 15 bases between. In nucleotides, the CDR3 is TGTGCCACCAGCAGAGAGATTAGGACAGCTCTTGGCTACACCTTC. Translated: CATSREIRTALGYTF.

On this clone: Other DNA sequences in the sample encode the same CDR3. This chain links TRBV19 with TRBJ2-7; unclear D gene. CDR3 length: 14 residues. CDR1 LNHDA and CDR2 SQIVND come from the germline V gene (reference sequence). Trimming cost V 3 bases and J 0 bases, with 9 bases left between them. As DNA, the CDR3 is TGTGCCAGTAGTATTGTAGGCACCTCCTACGAGCAGTACTTC. Amino acids: CASSIVGTSYEQYF. The entire variable domain, with the rest obtained from reference TRBV19 and TRBJ2-7, is as follows: DGGITQSPKYLFRKEGQNVTLSCEQNLNHDAMYWYRQDPGQGLRLIYYSQIVNDFQKGDIAEGYSVSREKKESFPLTVTSAQKNPTAFYLCASSIVGTSYEQYFGPGTRLTVT.

The CDR3 loop is CASSFGTGGAVTDTQYF. DNA for the CDR3: TGTGCCAGCAGCTTCGGGACAGGGGGCGCGGTTACAGATACGCAGTATTTT. The chain couples TRBV11-3 to TRBJ2-3; 12 bases match TRBD1. CDR1 and CDR2 from the germline V gene are SGHNT and YENEEA. The CDR3 covers 17 residues. Unmatched junction bases numbered 7, after V lost 3 bases and J lost 3 bases.

The chain is built from TRBV2 and TRBJ2-2; D possibly corresponds to TRBD1 (5 bases). Germline loops: CDR1 SNHLY, CDR2 FYNNEI. The ends were cut back, 7 bases at V and 0 bases at J, with 9 bases in the middle. There are 14 residues in the CDR3. This CDR3 reads CASKGYANTGELFF. Here the CDR3 DNA reads TGTGCCAGCAAGGGGTATGCGAACACCGGGGAGCTGTTTTTT.

The V and J genes are TRBV7-9 and TRBJ2-1; no clear D. The CDR3 length is 15 residues. Trimming left V 2 bases short and J 8 bases short, with 16 bases between. Germline lookup yields CDR1 SEHNR and CDR2 FQNEAQ (reference sequence). This CDR3 is CASSLLGLRYDEQFF. The CDR3 nucleotides are TGTGCCAGCAGCTTACTGGGTTTGCGGTACGATGAGCAGTTCTTC.

The gene calls are TRBV10-3 and TRBJ1-1, with TRBD1 identical over 7 bases. With 8 bases clipped from V and 12 bases from J, the junction kept 15 bases outside the gene matches. The CDR3 is 13 residues long. CDR1 and CDR2 (germline): ENHRY, SYGVKD. The CDR3, as DNA: TGTGCCATCGGCTCCGACAGGGAGGTTTTGTCTTTCTTT. Its protein is CAIGSDREVLSFF.

The chain recombines TRBV6-6 with TRBJ2-7, with 9 bases that match TRBD2. Germline CDR1 reads MNHNY; CDR2 reads SVGAGI (reference sequence). The ends lost 2 bases at V and 5 bases at J; junction bases unmatched: 7. The CDR3 loop spans 15 amino acids. CDR3 sequence: CASSYRASGVHEQYF. The DNA for the CDR3 is TGTGCCAGCAGTTACAGGGCTAGCGGGGTGCACGAGCAGTACTTC.

V is TRBV18 and J is TRBJ1-1, with a tentative D call TRBD1 (6 bases). Germline V gene sequence: CDR1 KGHSH, CDR2 LQKENI. The CDR3 spans 15 residues. V lost 1 base, J lost 0 bases, and 9 bases lay in between. CDR3 protein: CASSPRGDMNTEAFF. CDR3 DNA: TGTGCCAGCTCACCACGAGGGGACATGAACACTGAAGCTTTCTTT.

This clone was observed a few times. The rearrangement links TRBV2 to TRBJ1-1, with D uncertain. From germline, CDR1 is SNHLY and CDR2 FYNNEI. This CDR3 is built from 11 residues. The V and J ends lost 4 bases and 4 bases respectively, with 4 bases between them. The CDR3 DNA sequence: TGTGCCAGCAGTGGGTCCACTGAAGCTTTCTTT. Its protein product is CASSGSTEAFF.

The chain carries TRBV7-2 and TRBJ1-3, with unresolved D. V dropped 5 bases and J dropped 4 bases, with 9 bases sitting between them. The CDR3 is made up of 13 amino acids. The V gene's germline CDR1 is SGHTA and CDR2 FQGNSA. CDR3: CASSQSLGNTIYF. CDR3 sequence (DNA): TGTGCCAGCAGCCAGAGTCTCGGAAACACCATATATTTT.

About this clone itself: One end of the junction does not line up with germline, which may come from a read error. The rearrangement joins TRBV7-7 to TRBJ2-3; D remains ambiguous. CDR1 and CDR2 (germline): SSHAT, FNYEAQ (reference sequence). The CDR3 covers 16 residues. The CDR3 nucleotides read TGTGCTAGCAGCCCCCGCATGGGGTGGGGCACAGATACGCAGTATTTT. Amino acid sequence: CASSPRMGWGTDTQYF.

This rearrangement joins TRBV11-2 to TRBJ2-1, with 10 positions matching TRBD2. From germline, CDR1 is SGHAT and CDR2 FQNNGV. With V trimmed by 4 bases and J by 5 bases, 2 bases remained unmatched. The CDR3 has 14 amino acids. The CDR3 sequence: CASSSLAGDNEQFF. For the CDR3, the DNA is TGTGCCAGCAGCTCCCTAGCGGGGGACAATGAGCAGTTCTTC.

The chain is built from TRBV5-1 and TRBJ1-1; 7 bases map to TRBD1. Looked up from germline, CDR1 is SGHRS and CDR2 is YFSETQ. The CDR3 contains 14 residues. After removal of 4 bases from V and 0 bases from J, the junction contained 3 bases not matched to a gene. DNA for the CDR3: TGCGCCAGCAGCCCGGGACAGATGAACACTGAAGCTTTCTTT. Protein sequence: CASSPGQMNTEAFF.

This chain links TRBV30 with TRBJ1-2, with D perhaps TRBD1 (6 bases). Germline assignment: CDR1 GTSNPN and CDR2 SVGIG (reference sequence). With 0 bases removed from V and 4 bases from J, the gap between germline ends came to 15 bases. This CDR3 has 15 residues. The CDR3, as DNA: TGTGCCTGGAGTGTACCCCGGGGGCAATTCTATGGCTACACCTTC. This gives the protein CAWSVPRGQFYGYTF.

This sequence joins TRBV7-9 and TRBJ1-4; no reliable D call. V lost 1 base to trimming and J lost 5 bases, with 5 bases between them. Germline CDR1 is SEHNR and CDR2 is FQNEAQ (reference sequence). The CDR3 runs to 13 residues. For the CDR3, the DNA is TGTGCCAGCAGCTTAGGGGGAAATGAAAAACTGTTTTTT. Amino acid sequence: CASSLGGNEKLFF.